This T cell receptor (beta chain) stems from a study of cytomegalovirus exposure and HLA in healthy donors. The PCR employed 60 Vbeta primers together with 13 Jbeta primers. The data were produced by immunoSEQ multiplex PCR, yet TCRdb's version contains in-frame clones alone and is incomplete. In total, the table holds 45,000 to 60,000 clones. With respect to this clone: Its antigen is unidentified.

Trimming took 0 bases from V and 4 from J; bases not matched to a gene: 8. The CDR3 covers 16 residues. The germline CDR1 and CDR2 sequences are MNHNY and SVGAGI (reference sequence). Study-wide results and caveats: The HLA-A and HLA-B alleles of most subjects were reportedly predicted accurately from TCR beta sequences. As a later analysis revealed, the rate of TCR association differed by HLA locus, with DRB1 most and HLA-C fewest.

The sequenced sample consisted of PBMCs. The source is a woman aged 40 to 50 in good health and CMV-seronegative. This chain links TRBV6-6 with TRBJ2-5; 7 positions agree with TRBD1. The CDR3 spells CASSYSTETGLETQYF. CDR3 in DNA: TGTGCCAGCAGTTACTCGACAGAGACAGGGTTAGAGACCCAGTACTTC.